These 15 T cell receptor beta chains were sequenced from one sample in a study of T-cell reconstitution after alpha-beta-depleted transplantation in children. The TCRbeta library was prepared with unique molecular identifiers. From the PCR reads, TCRdb called clonotypes with MiXCR, one entry per CDR3 protein. Of approximately 400,000 distinct CDR3 sequences listed, about a tenth are singletons. The sequencing here drew on PBMCs from the stem cell graft donor, taken from the stem cell graft. The receptors shown here come from a human donor who donated a stem cell graft to a child with acute myeloid leukemia.

This clonotype has just a few counts. In DNA form, the CDR3 reads TGTGCCAGCAGCTTTCGACTAGCGGGATTGAATGAGCAGTTCTTC. This gives the protein CASSFRLAGLNEQFF. The rearrangement joins TRBV5-4 to TRBJ2-1; 11 nucleotides align to TRBD2. V shed 2 bases, J shed 7 bases, and the junction held 5 bases outside the gene matches. The CDR3 runs to 15 residues. CDR1 and CDR2 from the germline V gene are SGHNT and YYREEE (reference sequence).

This clonotype appeared many times. CDR3 sequence (DNA): TGCGCCAGCAGCCAAGGGGACAGGGCTTACACTGAAGCTTTCTTT. Protein product: CASSQGDRAYTEAFF. The genes are TRBV4-1 and TRBJ1-1, with 9 bases fitting TRBD1. The germline V gene has CDR1 MGHRA and CDR2 YSYEKL. The V segment lost 1 base and the J segment 3 bases; nucleotides outside the gene matches: 3. This CDR3 comprises 15 residues.

This clonotype was counted between two and nine times. This chain connects TRBV5-1 to TRBJ1-1; the match to TRBD1 covers 11 bases. The CDR3 is made up of 15 amino acids. Germline V CDR1 and CDR2: SGHRS, YFSETQ. V lost 4 bases to trimming and J lost 3 bases; unmatched junction nucleotides: 5. This CDR3 reads CASSLGQGAYTEAFF. CDR3 bases: TGCGCCAGCAGCCTCGGACAGGGGGCTTACACTGAAGCTTTCTTT.

This chain uses TRBV6-1 with TRBJ2-5; 8 nucleotides align to TRBD1. The CDR3 has 13 amino acids. V gave up 7 bases and J gave up 10 bases; unmatched junction bases: 11. Germline CDR1 reads MNHNS; CDR2 reads SASEGT. Here the CDR3 DNA reads TGTGCCAGCACAGGGGGCCGTGGATTGGTCCAGTACTTC. It is translated as CASTGGRGLVQYF.

The rearrangement links TRBV30 to TRBJ1-5, with TRBD1 matching 7 bases. The CDR3 consists of 13 residues. Unmatched junction bases numbered 8, after V lost 8 bases and J lost 4 bases. Per the germline V gene, CDR1 is GTSNPN and CDR2 is SVGIG (reference sequence). The CDR3 sequence is CALGQGGNQPQHF. Here the CDR3 DNA reads TGTGCCCTGGGGCAGGGGGGGAATCAGCCCCAGCATTTT.

The J gene is TRBJ2-7, the V gene TRBV14; 8 bases fit TRBD1. The CDR3 contains 18 residues. The germline V gene has CDR1 SGHDN and CDR2 FVKESK. Unmatched junction bases numbered 14, after V lost 4 bases and J lost 0 bases. Here the CDR3 DNA reads TGTGCCAGCAGCCCCGGAAACAGGGGGTATCCTACCTCCTACGAGCAGTACTTC. Its protein product is CASSPGNRGYPTSYEQYF.

This clonotype was observed at least ten times. DNA of the CDR3: TGCGCCAGCAGCCAAGACAAGGACAGCGCGAACACCGGGGAGCTGTTTTTT. This gives the protein CASSQDKDSANTGELFF. The rearrangement uses TRBV4-1 and TRBJ2-2; TRBD1 is a possible D gene (6 bases). In germline, CDR1 is MGHRA, CDR2 YSYEKL. Trimming removed 0 bases from V and 0 bases from J, with 11 bases in between. This CDR3 contains 17 residues.

The V call is TRBV20-1, the J call TRBJ2-1; D is possibly TRBD1 (5 bases). In germline, CDR1 is DFQATT, CDR2 SNEGSKA (reference sequence). Trimming cost V 0 bases and J 2 bases, with 14 bases left between them. This CDR3 is 16 amino acids long. The CDR3 sequence is CSARDVGLGPYNEQFF. The CDR3 nucleotides are TGCAGTGCTAGAGATGTGGGGCTAGGGCCCTACAATGAGCAGTTCTTC.

The V gene is TRBV6-1, the J gene TRBJ1-5; no definite D call. Germline values: CDR1 MNHNS, CDR2 SASEGT. V was shortened by 2 bases and J by 0 bases, with 8 bases between the two germline ends. CDR3 length: 15 residues. CDR3 amino acids: CASSEPTTSNQPQHF. In DNA form, the CDR3 reads TGTGCCAGCAGTGAACCCACTACTAGCAATCAGCCCCAGCATTTT.

This clonotype appeared a few times. The chain carries TRBV7-2 and TRBJ2-3, with D possibly matching TRBD2 (5 bases). From germline, CDR1 is SGHTA and CDR2 FQGNSA. The CDR3 length is 15 residues. V lost 2 bases to trimming and J lost 2 bases, with 11 bases between them. The CDR3 spells CASSLRGSDTDTQYF. The CDR3 DNA reads as TGTGCCAGCAGCTTACGGGGATCGGACACAGATACGCAGTATTTT.

This clonotype was observed many times. The CDR3 loop is CASSDPRTGLSGYTF. Written as DNA, the CDR3 is TGTGCCAGCAGTGACCCCAGGACAGGGTTAAGTGGCTACACCTTC. The chain employs TRBV25-1 and TRBJ1-2; 8 bases are a match to TRBD1. CDR1 and CDR2 from the germline V gene are MGHDK and SYGVNS. The CDR3 sequence is 15 residues long. The V gene end was trimmed by 3 bases and the J gene end by 7 bases; junction bases not matched to a gene: 10.

V usage is TRBV5-5 and J usage is TRBJ1-4, with 8 bases matching TRBD1. Germline V lookup: CDR1 SGHKS, CDR2 YYEKEE (reference sequence). This CDR3 comprises 17 residues. Unmatched junction bases numbered 8, after V lost 4 bases and J lost 0 bases. The CDR3 sequence: CASSGDRLRSTNEKLFF. DNA of the CDR3: TGTGCCAGCAGCGGGGACAGGTTGAGATCAACTAATGAAAAACTGTTTTTT.

The chain combines TRBV5-1 with TRBJ2-1; 8 bases match TRBD2. The germline gives CDR1 SGHRS, CDR2 YFSETQ. The CDR3 is 16 amino acids. Germline trimming cut 2 bases from V and 4 bases from J; bases unmatched to any gene: 8. The CDR3 protein is CASSFGPGGRYNEQFF. Written as DNA, the CDR3 is TGCGCCAGCAGCTTTGGTCCGGGCGGGAGGTACAATGAGCAGTTCTTC. Full variable domain (missing parts from reference TRBV5-1 and TRBJ2-1): KAGVTQTPRYLIKTRGQQVTLSCSPISGHRSVSWYQQTPGQGLQFLFEYFSETQRNKGNFPGRFSGRQFSNSRSEMNVSTLELGDSALYLCASSFGPGGRYNEQFFGPGTRLTVL.

The table lists this clonotype with a few counts. The rearrangement joins TRBV18 to TRBJ2-7, with D perhaps TRBD2 (5 bases). Germline-derived CDR1 and CDR2 are KGHSH and LQKENI. This CDR3 comprises 13 residues. Trimming cost V 10 bases and J 3 bases, with 16 bases left between them. Written as DNA, the CDR3 is TGTGCCATCGCGGGTGGACCTGACTACGAGCAGTACTTC. Translating gives CAIAGGPDYEQYF.

With regard to this clonotype: A much larger clone is a single base away; this may be a read error. V usage is TRBV6-5 and J usage is TRBJ2-5; 9 bases are shared with TRBD1. The V segment lost 4 bases and the J segment 2 bases; nucleotides outside the gene matches: 5. Germline V CDR1 and CDR2: MNHEY, SVGAGI. CDR3 length equals 15 residues. The CDR3 sequence is CASSFRGQGQETQYF. In nucleotides, the CDR3 is TGTGCCAGCAGTTTCAGGGGACAGGGACAAGAGACCCAGTACTTC.